The 2 T cell receptor beta chains given below trace back to one sample, sequenced in a study of blood T cell repertoires in COVID-19. TCRdb's table, derived via immunoSEQ multiplex PCR, lists solely in-frame clones and lacks some. The sample carries a few hundred thousand clones, roughly 91% recorded once. Material: PBMCs or T cells enriched from blood (not recorded which). The receptors derive from a young woman who had recovered from COVID-19.

The V call is TRBV4-3, the J call TRBJ1-1, with D maybe TRBD1 (5 bases). The CDR3 extends over 15 amino acids. Trimming removed 0 bases from V and 3 bases from J, with 11 bases in between. Germline lookup yields CDR1 LGHNA and CDR2 YSLEER. CDR3 sequence: CASSQEGEGHTEAFF. The CDR3 coding sequence is TGCGCCAGCAGCCAAGAAGGGGAAGGGCACACTGAAGCTTTCTTT.

On this clone: The same CDR3 arises from other DNA sequences in this sample as well. The V call is TRBV11-2, the J call TRBJ1-5; TRBD1 matches 9 bases. Trimming took 5 bases from V and 7 from J; bases not matched to a gene: 6. CDR3 length: 14 amino acids. Germline loops: CDR1 SGHAT, CDR2 FQNNGV. CDR3 DNA sequence: TGTGCCAGCAGCCGAGACAGGGGGGACCAGCCCCAGCATTTT. It specifies CASSRDRGDQPQHF.